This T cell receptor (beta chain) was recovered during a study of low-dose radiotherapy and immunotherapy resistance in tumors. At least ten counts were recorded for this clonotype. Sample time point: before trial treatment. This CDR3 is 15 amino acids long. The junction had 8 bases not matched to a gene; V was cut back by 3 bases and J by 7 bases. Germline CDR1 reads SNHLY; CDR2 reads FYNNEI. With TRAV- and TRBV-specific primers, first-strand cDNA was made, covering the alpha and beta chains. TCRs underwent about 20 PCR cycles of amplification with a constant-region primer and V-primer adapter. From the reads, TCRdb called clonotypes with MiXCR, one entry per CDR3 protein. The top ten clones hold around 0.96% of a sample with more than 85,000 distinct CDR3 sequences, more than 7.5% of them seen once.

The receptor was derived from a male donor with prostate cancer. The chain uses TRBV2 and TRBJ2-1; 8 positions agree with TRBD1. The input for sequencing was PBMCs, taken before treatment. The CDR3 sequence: CASSERQGLWNEQFF. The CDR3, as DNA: TGTGCCAGCAGTGAGCGACAGGGGTTGTGGAATGAGCAGTTCTTC.